This is a list of T cell receptor beta chains from one sample in a study of control samples from healthy donors and cancer patients. The protocol was immunoSEQ multiplex PCR, while the TCRdb copy is restricted to in-frame clones and leaves out a portion. Here the sample spans 150,000 to 200,000 clones, 94% being singletons. Sequencing was done on a sample of blood. These receptor sequences come from a woman in her late teens or twenties in good health. Both conserved end residues are part of each CDR3. A D gene is named only where the DNA matches it firmly. The size of a clone is reported for some rows only, either as once, few or many, or as a class for expanded clones.

j_call d_call v_call clone_size cdr3_nt cdr3_aa
TRBJ2-2 TRBD2 TRBV28 NA TGTGCCAGCAGTTCTCGGACTAGCGGTAACACCGGGGAGCTGTTTTTT CASSSRTSGNTGELFF
TRBJ2-7 NA TRBV11-3 NA TGTGCCAGCAGCACAACACACGAGCAGTACTTC CASSTTHEQYF
TRBJ2-5 TRBD2 TRBV19 once TGTGCCAGTAGTGACCGGGGGGGTAAGGGGACCCAGTACTTC CASSDRGGKGTQYF
TRBJ1-2 TRBD1 TRBV25-1 NA TGTGCCAGCAGCCACTGGACAGGAGATGGCTACACCTTC CASSHWTGDGYTF
TRBJ1-2 NA TRBV7-3 NA TGTGCCAGCAGCTTAATCGCAGCCAGGGTTCGGGGGAACTATGGCTACACCTTC CASSLIAARVRGNYGYTF
TRBJ1-5 NA TRBV12-3/TRBV12-4 NA TGTGCCAGCAGTGTGGGGGGCGGACAGCCCCAGCATTTT CASSVGGGQPQHF
TRBJ2-5 TRBD2 TRBV7-9 NA TGTGCCAGCAGCTTCGACGGACTAGCGGGGGGCCCACAAGAGACCCAGTACTTC CASSFDGLAGGPQETQYF
TRBJ1-2 NA TRBV12-5 NA TGTGCTAGTGGTTTGAGTGGCTCGAACTATGGCTACACCTTC CASGLSGSNYGYTF
TRBJ1-2 NA TRBV20-1 NA TGCAGTGCTAGTAACGAAGACCAGACCTTC CSASNEDQTF
TRBJ2-7 TRBD1 TRBV2 NA TGTGCCAGCTCTCACAGGGGAATTTCCTCCTACGAGCAGTACTTC CASSHRGISSYEQYF
TRBJ1-1 NA TRBV7-9 NA TGTGCCAGCAGCTTAGATGGAGGGATCGATGAAGCTTTCTTT CASSLDGGIDEAFF
TRBJ1-4 TRBD1 TRBV19 once TGTGCCAGTAGTATCCTTAAGGGGGCGCGGGAAAAACTGTTTTTT CASSILKGAREKLFF
TRBJ2-2 NA TRBV7-9 NA TGTGCCAGCAGCTTACGGATCGGACAGAAACACACCGGGGAGCTGTTTTTT CASSLRIGQKHTGELFF
TRBJ1-2 NA TRBV9 NA TGTGCCAGCAGCGTAGTTACGAGGGGCTACACCTTC CASSVVTRGYTF
TRBJ2-5 NA TRBV7-9 NA TGTGTCAGCAGCTTCGGAGAGACCCAGTACTTC CVSSFGETQYF
TRBJ2-6 NA TRBV4-3 NA TGCGCCAGCAGCCAAGAAGTCCCCTCTGGGGCCAACGTCCTGACTTTC CASSQEVPSGANVLTF
TRBJ2-5 TRBD1 TRBV6-2/TRBV6-3 NA TGTGCCAGCAGTTACATACAGGGGGCCTCGGAGACCCAGTACTTC CASSYIQGASETQYF
TRBJ1-5 TRBD1 TRBV5-1 NA TGCGCCAGCAGCTTGGAAGGACAGGGTAATCAGCCCCAGCATTTT CASSLEGQGNQPQHF
TRBJ2-7 NA TRBV7-2 NA TGTGCCAGCAGCCTCGCCATTTCCTACGAGCAGTACTTC CASSLAISYEQYF
TRBJ2-5 NA TRBV6-5 NA TGTGCCAGCAGTTACACGGGAGTAGAGACCCAGTACTTC CASSYTGVETQYF
TRBJ1-4 NA TRBV3-1/TRBV3-2 NA TGTGCCAGCAGTCTAGGGTACTCTAATGAAAAACTGTTTTTT CASSLGYSNEKLFF
TRBJ2-2 NA TRBV18 NA TGTGCCAGCTCACCCCTCGGGGGGCAAAACACCGGGGAGCTGTTTTTT CASSPLGGQNTGELFF
TRBJ2-1 TRBD2 TRBV9 NA TGTGCCAGCAGCGTATCCGGGGGGGCTCATAATGAGCAGTTCTTC CASSVSGGAHNEQFF
TRBJ1-1 NA TRBV13 NA TGTGCCAGCAGCTTTTATTTTTTCGGCGAAGGGAGACAGAACACTGAAGCTTTCTTT CASSFYFFGEGRQNTEAFF
TRBJ1-3 NA TRBV7-6 NA TGTGCCAGCAGCCTCAACCCCCGGGACATGCCCTCTGGAAACACCATATATTTT CASSLNPRDMPSGNTIYF
TRBJ1-5 NA TRBV6-5 NA TGTGCCAGCAGTTACTCGGCGGGTAGCAATCAGCCCCAGCATTTT CASSYSAGSNQPQHF
TRBJ1-3 NA TRBV10-3 NA TGTGCCATCAGTGAGACTGGAAACACCATATATTTT CAISETGNTIYF
TRBJ1-5 NA TRBV6-1 NA TGTGCCAGCAGTGAACGACAGGTTTGGGGCAATCAGCCCCAGCATTTT CASSERQVWGNQPQHF
TRBJ2-6 TRBD1 TRBV6-1 NA TGTGCCAGCAGTGACCGGGACAGCGACTTTAAACCTGGGGCCAACGTCCTGACTTTC CASSDRDSDFKPGANVLTF
TRBJ1-1 NA TRBV19 NA TGTGCCAGTAGTATAGGCCGGGAGAACACTGAAGCTTTCTTT CASSIGRENTEAFF
TRBJ2-1 TRBD2 TRBV28 NA TGTGCCAGCAGTTCCCCCCAGCGGGAGGGAGATGAGCAGTTCTTC CASSSPQREGDEQFF
TRBJ1-2 TRBD1 TRBV19 NA TGTGCCAGTAGGACAGGGTGGATTTCGGGCTACACCTTC CASRTGWISGYTF
TRBJ2-5 NA TRBV5-6 NA TGTGCCAGCAGCCCTTCCCCTGCGCAGACCCAGTACTTC CASSPSPAQTQYF
TRBJ1-1 NA TRBV6-5 NA TGTGCCAGCAGTTACTCTCAGGGTACGAACACTGAAGCTTTCTTT CASSYSQGTNTEAFF
TRBJ1-6 NA TRBV28 NA TGTGCCAGCACCCCACACGGCTCCTATAATTCACCCCTCCACTTT CASTPHGSYNSPLHF
TRBJ2-7 TRBD1 TRBV2 once TGTGCCAGCAGCCCTCAGGGACAGGGGTGGTTGGCGCAGTACTTC CASSPQGQGWLAQYF
TRBJ1-4 NA TRBV18 NA TGTGCCAGCTCACAGGGTACCCCTAATGAAAAACTGTTTTTT CASSQGTPNEKLFF
TRBJ2-1 TRBD2 TRBV18 NA TGTGCCAGCTCGTCGTCCCCTAGCGGGCTCTCCTACAATGAGCAGTTCTTC CASSSSPSGLSYNEQFF
TRBJ1-5 NA TRBV11-2 NA TGTGCCAGCAGCACTGGGACCGGCAATCAGCCCCAGCATTTT CASSTGTGNQPQHF
TRBJ1-1 TRBD1 TRBV27 NA TGTGCCAGCCAGGGGGCGAGCACTGAAGCTTTCTTT CASQGASTEAFF
TRBJ1-1 NA TRBV19 NA TGTGCCAGTAGTATAGTAGCGGCAGCTGAAGCTTTCTTT CASSIVAAAEAFF
TRBJ2-5 TRBD2 TRBV6-2/TRBV6-3 NA TGTGCCAGCAGTTACTCCCCCTGGACTAGCGGGAATGTGGAGACCCAGTACTTC CASSYSPWTSGNVETQYF
TRBJ1-1 NA TRBV2 NA TGTGCCAGCAGTGAATTGCGGCAGAAAGCTTTCTTT CASSELRQKAFF
TRBJ2-3 NA TRBV7-2 NA TGTGCCAGCAGCTTAGGAGGCGGTGGTACGGATACGCAGTATTTT CASSLGGGGTDTQYF
TRBJ1-4 NA TRBV9 NA TGTGCCAGCAGCGTTTCGGGGGGCGCAACTAATGAAAAACTGTTTTTT CASSVSGGATNEKLFF
TRBJ1-5 TRBD1 TRBV7-9 NA TGTGCCAGCAGCCGGGACAGGCAATCAGGGCCCCAGCATTTT CASSRDRQSGPQHF
TRBJ2-7 TRBD2 TRBV6-5 NA TGTGCCAGCAGCCCACTGGGGGGGGTTTCCTACGAGCAGTACTTC CASSPLGGVSYEQYF
TRBJ1-1 TRBD1 TRBV19 NA TGTGCCAGTGCCGGGACAGCATATTTGAACACTGAAGCTTTCTTT CASAGTAYLNTEAFF
TRBJ2-5 NA TRBV2 NA TGTGCCAGCAGTGTGGTAGCAGGGGAGGGGGAAGAGACCCAGTACTTC CASSVVAGEGEETQYF
TRBJ1-5 TRBD1 TRBV28 NA TGTGCCAGCAGTTTAGGACACGGTACAGGGGCTTGGCAGCCCCAGCATTTT CASSLGHGTGAWQPQHF
TRBJ2-7 NA TRBV15 NA TGTGCCACCAGCAGAGATTGGGGGAACGAGCAGTACTTC CATSRDWGNEQYF
TRBJ2-3 NA TRBV3-1/TRBV3-2 NA TGTGCCAGCAGCCAAGTCGGGACGGATACGCAGTATTTT CASSQVGTDTQYF
TRBJ1-2 TRBD1 TRBV29-1 NA TGCAGCGTGGGAGGGACAGGGGAAGGCTACACCTTC CSVGGTGEGYTF
TRBJ2-3 NA TRBV14 NA TGTGCCAGCAACGCGCTAGGACATTTCACAGATACGCAGTATTTT CASNALGHFTDTQYF
TRBJ1-4 NA TRBV7-9 NA TGTGCCAGCAGCCCCCCGGGGGGTTTTGGTGAAAAACTGTTTTTT CASSPPGGFGEKLFF